The entry below describes one T cell receptor beta chain. As yet, its antigen is unknown. Molecular-barcoded quantitative 5'-RACE produced these TCR beta libraries. Each CDR3 protein is one row after TCRdb ran MiXCR on the 5' RACE reads. This sample has about 800,000 distinct CDR3 sequences, with 12% found just once. The source of the sample is a study of CD8 T cells in ankylosing spondylitis. The CDR3 extends over 15 amino acids. V was pared by 5 bases and J by 3 bases, with 7 bases of the junction left unmatched. Germline CDR1 DFQATT, CDR2 SNEGSKA (reference sequence). Study results and caveats: What seemed typical of ankylosing spondylitis blood was a TCR beta motif built from 8 or 9 highly homologous variants. Reactive arthritis synovial fluid and blood previously showed some of these motif variants.

The material sequenced was blood, either unsorted or a sorted T cell fraction (not recorded which). The chain is built from TRBV20-1 and TRBJ1-2, with TRBD1 matching 12 bases. This receptor was obtained from a male donor with ankylosing spondylitis. CDR3 sequence reads: CSASPGQGADYGYTF. The CDR3 DNA is TGCAGTGCTTCACCGGGACAGGGGGCGGACTATGGCTACACCTTC.